This T cell receptor beta chain was profiled in a study of prognosis after radiotherapy for stage I lung cancer. Across the study: In fourteen patients the disease was a newly diagnosed primary stage I lung tumor, whereas about 5 had oligometastatic NSCLC following surgical resection of the primary tumor. Study-wide results and caveats: Reportedly, patients with and without metastases differed in TRBV and TRBJ gene usage.

Germline loops: CDR1 SGHNT, CDR2 YENEEA. The CDR3 contains 15 residues. V was shortened by 5 bases and J by 3 bases, with 13 bases between the two germline ends. This clonotype was seen many times. Its antigen is unknown. Genomic DNA served as the source from which two-round multiplex PCR generated TCR beta CDR3 amplicons. Every TRBV and TRBJ gene had its own specific primer in first-round PCR. One entry per CDR3 protein, called by TCRdb with MiXCR from the multiplex PCR reads. This sample has 30,000 to 40,000 distinct CDR3 sequences; roughly 25% occur once, and the top ten carry about 25%. The sequence derives from a donor aged 50 or older with non-small cell lung cancer. V is TRBV11-3 and J is TRBJ1-4, with D hard to call. Specimen: PBMCs, collected before or after stereotactic body radiation therapy (not recorded which). The CDR3 loop reads CASSPGSSPNEKLFF. The CDR3 nucleotides read TGTGCCAGCAGCCCCGGGTCTTCCCCTAATGAAAAACTGTTTTTT.